One and the same sample provided the 10 T cell receptor beta chains below, sequenced in a study of blood T cell repertoires in COVID-19. Method: immunoSEQ multiplex PCR; TCRdb's copy keeps in-frame clones and lacks some. The sample has about 100,000 clones, 92% seen once. Source material: peripheral blood. The receptor set was obtained from a man aged 50 to 60 with active COVID-19.

The chain combines TRBV12-3 or TRBV12-4 with TRBJ2-2, with unresolved D. This CDR3 is built from 13 residues. The V end lost 4 bases, the J end lost 7 bases, and 10 bases lay between the germline ends. The CDR3 bases are TGTGCCAGCAGTTCTAACCGTCACGGGGAGCTGTTTTTT. Encoded protein: CASSSNRHGELFF.

The chain couples TRBV7-3 to TRBJ1-1; 7 bases agree with TRBD1. V was pared by 5 bases and J by 9 bases, with 9 bases of the junction left unmatched. Per germline, CDR1 SGHTA and CDR2 FQGTGA. The CDR3 extends over 13 amino acids. The CDR3 nucleotides are TGTGCCAGCAGCCCGCAACAGGGGTCTAAAGCTTTCTTT. Its translation is CASSPQQGSKAFF.

This clone appeared once. The chain combines TRBV24-1 with TRBJ2-1; 10 nucleotides match TRBD2. The CDR3 is 15 residues long. The V gene's germline CDR1 is KGHDR and CDR2 SFDVKD. V was pared by 9 bases and J by 8 bases, with 12 bases of the junction left unmatched. CDR3 loop: CATGGPSGRGHEQFF. Here the CDR3 DNA reads TGTGCCACCGGGGGCCCTAGCGGGAGAGGGCATGAGCAGTTCTTC.

The chain combines TRBV2 with TRBJ2-2, with D maybe TRBD1 (5 bases). This CDR3 is 14 amino acids long. V was shortened by 6 bases and J by 3 bases, with 11 bases between the two germline ends. CDR1 is SNHLY and CDR2 is FYNNEI in the germline V gene. The CDR3 DNA is TGTGCCAGCAGCCTTGGACAATACACCGGGGAGCTGTTTTTT. Translated, it gives CASSLGQYTGELFF.

This clone was seen only once. The chain carries TRBV9 and TRBJ1-2, with 11 nucleotides matching TRBD1. V lost 3 bases to trimming and J lost 0 bases; unmatched junction nucleotides: 7. This CDR3 has 17 amino acids. Per the germline V gene, CDR1 is SGDLS and CDR2 is YYNGEE. Here the CDR3 reads CASSATDRGRTNYGYTF. CDR3 coding DNA: TGTGCCAGCAGCGCCACGGACAGGGGGCGCACTAACTATGGCTACACCTTC.

The chain is built from TRBV7-3 and TRBJ1-2; TRBD1 matches 7 bases. Germline V gene lookup returns CDR1 SGHTA and CDR2 FQGTGA. The trim removed 1 base at V and 8 bases at J, leaving 13 bases unmatched. This CDR3 contains 16 residues. The CDR3 DNA is TGTGCCAGCAGCTTAAACGACGGACGAATAGGGGGCGGCTACACCTTC. It specifies CASSLNDGRIGGGYTF.

CDR3 loop: CASSIRAGLNEQFF. The CDR3 DNA reads TGTGCCAGTAGTATAAGGGCAGGGTTAAATGAGCAGTTCTTC. V usage is TRBV19 and J usage is TRBJ2-1; weak D call: TRBD1 (5 bases). Germline assignment: CDR1 LNHDA and CDR2 SQIVND (reference sequence). V was trimmed by 2 bases and J by 7 bases, leaving 12 bases between them. This CDR3 has 14 residues.

The V call is TRBV6-5, the J call TRBJ2-1; 10 nucleotides match TRBD1. Losses at the gene ends were 6 bases for V and 9 bases for J; bases not matched to a gene: 5. The CDR3 runs to 13 residues. CDR1 is MNHEY, CDR2 SVGAGI, per germline. The CDR3 here is CASRRGTGVEQFF. The CDR3 region has the DNA TGTGCCAGCAGGCGGGGGACAGGGGTTGAGCAGTTCTTC.

V and J are TRBV7-9 and TRBJ2-7; the D is unclear. Between the trimmed V and J ends, which lost 5 bases and 3 bases, there was a span of 5 bases. The CDR3 sequence is 11 residues long. In germline, CDR1 is SEHNR, CDR2 FQNEAQ (reference sequence). For the CDR3, the DNA is TGTGCCAGCAGCCAGTACTACGAGCAGTACTTC. Amino acids: CASSQYYEQYF.

The V call is TRBV19, the J call TRBJ2-2; the match to TRBD2 covers 8 bases. After removal of 5 bases from V and 1 base from J, the junction contained 6 bases not matched to a gene. CDR3 length: 16 residues. Germline CDR1 is LNHDA and CDR2 is SQIVND (reference sequence). CDR3 sequence (DNA): TGTGCCAGTAGTCGGGAGGGCCAGGAGAACACCGGGGAGCTGTTTTTT. Amino acid sequence: CASSREGQENTGELFF.